A selection of T cell receptor beta chains follows, all from one sample in a study of blood T cell repertoires in COVID-19. Data came from immunoSEQ multiplex PCR; TCRdb stores just in-frame clones and leaves some out. Here the sample spans hundreds of thousands of clones, more than 75% being singletons. Sample: peripheral blood. The receptors originated from a woman under 40 who had recovered from COVID-19. CDR3s include the opening cysteine and the closing phenylalanine or tryptophan. Fields, in order: J gene, clone size, D gene, V gene, CDR3 DNA, CDR3 protein. The D gene is left open where the match is weak. Clone size is shown for a subset of rows, as once, few, many or a class of expanded clone.

j_gene: TRBJ2-7
abundance: NA
d_gene: TRBD2
v_gene: TRBV19
CDR3nt: TGTGCCAGTAGCCCGCTAGCGGGAACGGGCGAGCAGTACTTC
CDR3aa: CASSPLAGTGEQYF

j_gene: TRBJ1-1
abundance: NA
d_gene: NA
v_gene: TRBV5-1
CDR3nt: TGCGCCAGCAGCTTGGCTCGCAGGGGTGACACTGAAGCTTTCTTT
CDR3aa: CASSLARRGDTEAFF

j_gene: TRBJ2-7
abundance: NA
d_gene: NA
v_gene: TRBV9
CDR3nt: TGTGCCAGCGGTACGGACTCCGCCCGCGAGCAGTACTTC
CDR3aa: CASGTDSAREQYF

j_gene: TRBJ1-5
abundance: NA
d_gene: NA
v_gene: TRBV28
CDR3nt: TGTGCCAGCAGTTATACCGGGAGCCGGAGGGATCAGCCCCAGCATTTT
CDR3aa: CASSYTGSRRDQPQHF

j_gene: TRBJ2-5
abundance: NA
d_gene: TRBD2
v_gene: TRBV2
CDR3nt: TGTGCCAGCAGCTTACTAGCGGGGCAAGGGACCCAGTACTTC
CDR3aa: CASSLLAGQGTQYF

j_gene: TRBJ1-4
abundance: NA
d_gene: NA
v_gene: TRBV19
CDR3nt: TGTGCCAGTAGTAACTATCGACGGGCGGGAGAAAAACTGTTTTTT
CDR3aa: CASSNYRRAGEKLFF

j_gene: TRBJ2-7
abundance: NA
d_gene: NA
v_gene: TRBV19
CDR3nt: TGTGCCAGTAGTATAGGAGGGAAGGAGCAGTACTTC
CDR3aa: CASSIGGKEQYF

j_gene: TRBJ1-6
abundance: NA
d_gene: NA
v_gene: TRBV6-1
CDR3nt: TGTGCCAGCAGTGAACGGGGGGCGTCTCTAAGTTCACCCCTCCACTTT
CDR3aa: CASSERGASLSSPLHF

j_gene: TRBJ1-1
abundance: NA
d_gene: NA
v_gene: TRBV3-1/TRBV3-2
CDR3nt: TGTGCCAGCAGCCTAAACGCCCGGGGAGCTTTCTTT
CDR3aa: CASSLNARGAFF

j_gene: TRBJ2-7
abundance: NA
d_gene: TRBD2
v_gene: TRBV18
CDR3nt: TGTGCCAGCTCACCCCCTTCACTAGCGGGCGAGCAGTACTTC
CDR3aa: CASSPPSLAGEQYF

j_gene: TRBJ2-7
abundance: NA
d_gene: NA
v_gene: TRBV2
CDR3nt: TGTGCCAGCAGTACAGACAGTTACGAGCAGTACTTC
CDR3aa: CASSTDSYEQYF

j_gene: TRBJ1-5
abundance: many
d_gene: NA
v_gene: TRBV6-2/TRBV6-3
CDR3nt: TGTGCCAGCAGCCCGGGACACAGTCAGCCCCAGCATTTT
CDR3aa: CASSPGHSQPQHF

j_gene: TRBJ1-1
abundance: NA
d_gene: NA
v_gene: TRBV6-5
CDR3nt: TGTGCCAGCAGATTAGGGGGAGTAACTGAAGCTTTCTTT
CDR3aa: CASRLGGVTEAFF

j_gene: TRBJ1-1
abundance: NA
d_gene: NA
v_gene: TRBV19
CDR3nt: TGTGCCAGTAGTATAGGGACACAGAGCACTGAAGCTTTCTTT
CDR3aa: CASSIGTQSTEAFF

j_gene: TRBJ1-1
abundance: NA
d_gene: TRBD1
v_gene: TRBV27
CDR3nt: TGTGCCAGCAGTTCACAGGGGTGGGGGTACACTGAAGCTTTCTTT
CDR3aa: CASSSQGWGYTEAFF

j_gene: TRBJ1-1
abundance: once
d_gene: TRBD1
v_gene: TRBV5-4
CDR3nt: TGTGCCAGCAGCTTCAAACAGGGGATTACTGAAGCTTTCTTT
CDR3aa: CASSFKQGITEAFF

j_gene: TRBJ1-2
abundance: NA
d_gene: TRBD1
v_gene: TRBV29-1
CDR3nt: TGCAGCGTTGAATCGGGACAGGGGCAAGGCTACACCTTC
CDR3aa: CSVESGQGQGYTF

j_gene: TRBJ2-1
abundance: NA
d_gene: NA
v_gene: TRBV7-8
CDR3nt: TGTGCCAGCAGCTCCCCTGCGAGACTAGGTTCATCTGGCAATGAGCAGTTCTTC
CDR3aa: CASSSPARLGSSGNEQFF

j_gene: TRBJ1-1
abundance: NA
d_gene: NA
v_gene: TRBV7-3
CDR3nt: TGTGCCAGCAGCTTAACAGGTCCGGACTCTGAAGCTTTCTTT
CDR3aa: CASSLTGPDSEAFF

j_gene: TRBJ1-1
abundance: NA
d_gene: TRBD1
v_gene: TRBV29-1
CDR3nt: TGCAGCGTTTGGTTGACAGGGAACCCTGAAGCTTTCTTT
CDR3aa: CSVWLTGNPEAFF

j_gene: TRBJ2-2
abundance: NA
d_gene: NA
v_gene: TRBV24-1
CDR3nt: TGTGCCACCAGTAAGAACGGGTGGGACACCGGGGAGCTGTTTTTT
CDR3aa: CATSKNGWDTGELFF

j_gene: TRBJ2-7
abundance: NA
d_gene: NA
v_gene: TRBV6-5
CDR3nt: TGTGCCAGCAGCCCCAACTCCTACGAGCAGTACTTC
CDR3aa: CASSPNSYEQYF

j_gene: TRBJ2-7
abundance: once
d_gene: TRBD2
v_gene: TRBV28
CDR3nt: TGTGCCAGCAGTTTTCTTAGCGGGGATTTCTACGAGCAGTACTTC
CDR3aa: CASSFLSGDFYEQYF

j_gene: TRBJ2-3
abundance: NA
d_gene: TRBD1
v_gene: TRBV5-5
CDR3nt: TGTGCCAGCAGCTGGGACAGGGGGGAGGATACGCAGTATTTT
CDR3aa: CASSWDRGEDTQYF

j_gene: TRBJ2-1
abundance: NA
d_gene: TRBD1
v_gene: TRBV24-1
CDR3nt: TGTGCCACCAGTGATTCGGACAGGGTCAATGAGCAGTTCTTC
CDR3aa: CATSDSDRVNEQFF

j_gene: TRBJ1-4
abundance: NA
d_gene: TRBD1
v_gene: TRBV5-1
CDR3nt: TGCGCCAGCAGCTCGCTACAGGGGGCGACTAATGAAAAACTGTTTTTT
CDR3aa: CASSSLQGATNEKLFF

j_gene: TRBJ2-7
abundance: once
d_gene: TRBD2
v_gene: TRBV9
CDR3nt: TGTGCCAGCAGCGTAGGGCTAGCGGGCTACGAGCAGTACTTC
CDR3aa: CASSVGLAGYEQYF

j_gene: TRBJ2-7
abundance: NA
d_gene: TRBD1
v_gene: TRBV12-5
CDR3nt: TGTGCTAGTGGACCCGGGACAGGGGTCCTCTACGAGCAGTACTTC
CDR3aa: CASGPGTGVLYEQYF

j_gene: TRBJ1-2
abundance: NA
d_gene: TRBD1
v_gene: TRBV27
CDR3nt: TGTGCCAGCAGGGGGACAGGGGCGTACGGCTACACCTTC
CDR3aa: CASRGTGAYGYTF

j_gene: TRBJ1-1
abundance: NA
d_gene: NA
v_gene: TRBV25-1
CDR3nt: TGTGCCAGCAGTGACAGGGATAGGAACACTGAAGCTTTCTTT
CDR3aa: CASSDRDRNTEAFF

j_gene: TRBJ1-2
abundance: once
d_gene: TRBD1
v_gene: TRBV13
CDR3nt: TGTGCCAGCAGCGTCTTGACAGGGGATAGTTATGGCTACACCTTC
CDR3aa: CASSVLTGDSYGYTF

j_gene: TRBJ2-1
abundance: NA
d_gene: NA
v_gene: TRBV6-5
CDR3nt: TGTGCCAGCAGTCCAGAACCCAGGGTAGATGAGCAGTTCTTC
CDR3aa: CASSPEPRVDEQFF

j_gene: TRBJ2-3
abundance: NA
d_gene: NA
v_gene: TRBV19
CDR3nt: TGTGCCAGTAGTATGAGTCTCACAGACACAGATACGCAGTATTTT
CDR3aa: CASSMSLTDTDTQYF

j_gene: TRBJ2-7
abundance: NA
d_gene: TRBD2
v_gene: TRBV5-1
CDR3nt: TGCGCCAGCAGCTCTAACTCCGGGACTAGGGCGGACGAGCAGTACTTC
CDR3aa: CASSSNSGTRADEQYF

j_gene: TRBJ2-6
abundance: once
d_gene: NA
v_gene: TRBV4-2
CDR3nt: TGTGCCAGCCGACCTACTATATCAGCCTTCTTGGGTGGGGCCAACGTCCTGACTTTC
CDR3aa: CASRPTISAFLGGANVLTF

j_gene: TRBJ1-6
abundance: NA
d_gene: NA
v_gene: TRBV19
CDR3nt: TGTGCCAGTAGTTCAACAGGGATTCGCATTCTGTCACCCCTCCACTTT
CDR3aa: CASSSTGIRILSPLHF

j_gene: TRBJ2-7
abundance: NA
d_gene: TRBD2
v_gene: TRBV7-2
CDR3nt: TGTGCCAGCAGCTTGACTAGCGGGAGACTCCCCTACGAGCAGTACTTC
CDR3aa: CASSLTSGRLPYEQYF

j_gene: TRBJ2-7
abundance: NA
d_gene: TRBD1
v_gene: TRBV5-4
CDR3nt: TGTGCCAGCAGCTCGGGACAGGGCGTCTCCTACGAGCAGTACTTC
CDR3aa: CASSSGQGVSYEQYF

j_gene: TRBJ2-3
abundance: NA
d_gene: NA
v_gene: TRBV14
CDR3nt: TGTGCCAGCAGCCAAATGGGGGGAAAACGCACAGATACGCAGTATTTT
CDR3aa: CASSQMGGKRTDTQYF

j_gene: TRBJ1-2
abundance: NA
d_gene: TRBD1
v_gene: TRBV9
CDR3nt: TGTGCCAGCAGCGTAGCTTGGGACAGCTATGGCTACACCTTC
CDR3aa: CASSVAWDSYGYTF

j_gene: TRBJ2-7
abundance: NA
d_gene: NA
v_gene: TRBV4-1
CDR3nt: TGCGCCAGCAGCCAAGATAGCCTCCTCTACGAGCAGTACTTC
CDR3aa: CASSQDSLLYEQYF

j_gene: TRBJ2-3
abundance: NA
d_gene: TRBD2
v_gene: TRBV20-1
CDR3nt: TGCAGTGCCCGCCCCAGCGGGGTATCGTATTTT
CDR3aa: CSARPSGVSYF

j_gene: TRBJ1-2
abundance: NA
d_gene: NA
v_gene: TRBV9
CDR3nt: TGTGCCAGCAGCTCGTACAGGGCTGGCTACACCTTC
CDR3aa: CASSSYRAGYTF